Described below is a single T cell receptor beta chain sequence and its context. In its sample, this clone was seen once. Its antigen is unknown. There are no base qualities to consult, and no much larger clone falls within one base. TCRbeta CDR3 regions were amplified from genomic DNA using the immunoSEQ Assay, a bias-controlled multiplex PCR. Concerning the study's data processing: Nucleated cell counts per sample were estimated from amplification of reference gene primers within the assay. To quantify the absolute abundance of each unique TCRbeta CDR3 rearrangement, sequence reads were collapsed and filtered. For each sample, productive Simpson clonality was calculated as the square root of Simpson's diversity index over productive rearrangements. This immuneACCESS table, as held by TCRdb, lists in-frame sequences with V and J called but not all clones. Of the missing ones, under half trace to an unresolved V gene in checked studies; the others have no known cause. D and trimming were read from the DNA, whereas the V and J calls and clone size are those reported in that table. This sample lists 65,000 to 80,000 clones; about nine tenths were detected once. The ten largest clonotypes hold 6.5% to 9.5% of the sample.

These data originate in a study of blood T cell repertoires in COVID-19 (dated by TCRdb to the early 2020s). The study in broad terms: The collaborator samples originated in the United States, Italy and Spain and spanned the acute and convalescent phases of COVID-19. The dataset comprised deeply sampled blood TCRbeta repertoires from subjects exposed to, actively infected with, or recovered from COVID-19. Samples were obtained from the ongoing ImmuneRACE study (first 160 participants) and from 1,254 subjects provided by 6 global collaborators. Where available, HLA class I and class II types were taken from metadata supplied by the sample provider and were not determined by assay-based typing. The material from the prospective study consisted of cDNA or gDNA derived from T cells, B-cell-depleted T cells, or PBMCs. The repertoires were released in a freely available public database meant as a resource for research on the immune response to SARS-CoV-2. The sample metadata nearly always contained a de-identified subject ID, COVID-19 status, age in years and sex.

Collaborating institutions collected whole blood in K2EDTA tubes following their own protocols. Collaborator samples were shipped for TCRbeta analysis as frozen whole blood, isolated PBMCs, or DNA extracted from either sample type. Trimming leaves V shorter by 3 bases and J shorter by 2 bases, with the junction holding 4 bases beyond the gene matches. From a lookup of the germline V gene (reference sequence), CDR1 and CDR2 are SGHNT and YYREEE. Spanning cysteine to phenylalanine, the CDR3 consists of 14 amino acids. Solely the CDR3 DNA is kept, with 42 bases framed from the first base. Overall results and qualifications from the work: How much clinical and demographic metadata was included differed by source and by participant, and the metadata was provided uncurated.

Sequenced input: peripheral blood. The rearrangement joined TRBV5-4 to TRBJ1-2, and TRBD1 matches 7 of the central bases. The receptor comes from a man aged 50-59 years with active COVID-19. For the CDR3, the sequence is CASSWDRRNYGYTF. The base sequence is TGTGCCAGCAGCTGGGACAGAAGGAACTATGGCTACACCTTC.